One sample yielded the 16 T cell receptor beta chains listed below, sequenced in a study of T cells in Graves' hyperthyroidism and ophthalmopathy. Template material for amplifying TCR beta CDR3 regions consisted of RNA transcripts. A first-round RT-PCR of the TCR CDR3 used the HTBI primer set. MiXCR, run by TCRdb on the multiplex PCR reads, gives a single entry per CDR3 protein. The data show fewer than 750,000 distinct CDR3 sequences, with around 13% seen just once and under 15% held by the top ten. Sample: blood. These receptors came from a woman in her forties or fifties with Graves' ophthalmopathy.

This clonotype was detected many times. The chain joins TRBV20-1 to TRBJ1-5; tentative D call: TRBD1 (6 bases). Between the trimmed V and J ends, which lost 4 bases and 3 bases, there was a span of 10 bases. This CDR3 comprises 13 residues. Germline lookup yields CDR1 DFQATT and CDR2 SNEGSKA (reference sequence). Here the CDR3 reads CSANQGTNQPQHF. The CDR3 nucleotides read TGCAGTGCTAATCAGGGGACCAATCAGCCCCAGCATTTT.

The J gene is TRBJ1-3, the V gene TRBV27; the D gene is possibly TRBD1 (6 bases). The CDR3 runs 16 residues. CDR1 MNHEY and CDR2 SMNVEV come from the germline V gene (reference sequence). The germline V and J ends were trimmed by 6 bases and 0 bases, with 15 bases remaining between them. CDR3 in amino acids: CASRSRTDYSGNTIYF. The CDR3 region has the DNA TGTGCCAGCAGGTCGCGGACAGACTACTCTGGAAACACCATATATTTT.

About this clonotype itself: A clone one base away is much larger, so this may be a read error. The rearrangement links TRBV7-7 to TRBJ1-1, with D unclear. Germline V gives CDR1 SSHAT, CDR2 FNYEAQ (reference sequence). The CDR3 spans 13 residues. In DNA, the CDR3 is TGTGCTAGCAGCTCCTCAGAGATCACTGAAGCTTTCTTT. Protein sequence: CASSSSEITEAFF.

This clonotype was seen once. The rearrangement links TRBV28 to TRBJ2-3, with 13 bases lining up with TRBD2. The CDR3 has 16 amino acids. Germline V gene data show CDR1 as MDHEN and CDR2 as SYDVKM. V was clipped by 2 bases and J by 3 bases; unmatched bases: 2. CDR3 sequence (DNA): TGTGCCAGCAGTTTACAGACTAGCGGGAGGACAGATACGCAGTATTTT. Translating it yields CASSLQTSGRTDTQYF.

This clonotype was seen many times. This chain joins TRBV10-3 and TRBJ2-5, with 10 bases that match TRBD2. CDR1 and CDR2 from the germline V gene are ENHRY and SYGVKD. V was clipped by 6 bases and J by 3 bases; unmatched bases: 4. The CDR3 is made up of 14 amino acids. CDR3 region: CAIRPGLAEETQYF. The CDR3 DNA sequence: TGTGCCATCAGACCCGGACTAGCGGAAGAGACCCAGTACTTC.

The sample holds many counts of this clonotype. The gene calls are TRBV7-2 and TRBJ2-1, with 10 nucleotides matching TRBD2. The V gene's germline CDR1 is SGHTA and CDR2 FQGNSA. The CDR3 consists of 15 residues. The V segment lost 6 bases and the J segment 0 bases; nucleotides outside the gene matches: 2. The CDR3 reads CASRPSGSSYNEQFF. DNA of the CDR3: TGTGCCAGCAGACCTAGCGGGAGCTCCTACAATGAGCAGTTCTTC.

The chain joins TRBV10-3 to TRBJ2-1; no clear D gene. This CDR3 is built from 11 residues. The V end lost 6 bases, the J end lost 11 bases, and 11 bases lay between the germline ends. Looked up from germline, CDR1 is ENHRY and CDR2 is SYGVKD. The CDR3 region has the DNA TGTGCCATCAGCAGGTCAAATAAGCAGTTCTTC. Translating gives CAISRSNKQFF.

This clonotype was picked up many times. The rearrangement links TRBV13 to TRBJ2-1, with 8 bases that match TRBD2. V shed 4 bases, J shed 5 bases, and the junction held 10 bases outside the gene matches. Looked up from germline, CDR1 is PRHDT and CDR2 is FYEKMQ (reference sequence). This CDR3 has 16 amino acids. The CDR3 region has the DNA TGTGCCAGCAGCTCGATAACTAGCGGTCCCGACAATGAGCAGTTCTTC. Translation gives CASSSITSGPDNEQFF.

This clonotype showed up many times. The rearrangement links TRBV9 to TRBJ2-1; D possibly corresponds to TRBD2 (6 bases). The CDR3 totals 16 residues. The germline gives CDR1 SGDLS, CDR2 YYNGEE. The V and J ends lost 0 bases and 0 bases respectively, with 10 bases between them. Here the CDR3 reads CASSVGGRSSYNEQFF. CDR3 DNA sequence: TGTGCCAGCAGCGTAGGGGGGAGGAGCTCCTACAATGAGCAGTTCTTC.

CDR3 coding DNA: TGTGCCAGCAGTTTTGGTTCTACGGGACCCGCGGATACGCAGTATTTT. Residues: CASSFGSTGPADTQYF. The chain combines TRBV12-3 or TRBV12-4 with TRBJ2-3, with D perhaps matching TRBD1 or TRBD2 (5 bases each). V dropped 3 bases and J dropped 6 bases, with 19 bases sitting between them. This CDR3 region has 16 residues.

Ten or more counts support this clonotype. The V call is TRBV20-1, the J call TRBJ2-1; D possibly corresponds to TRBD1 (5 bases). With 0 bases removed from V and 1 base from J, the gap between germline ends came to 10 bases. CDR1 DFQATT and CDR2 SNEGSKA come from the germline V gene (reference sequence). The CDR3 covers 15 residues. The CDR3 sequence is CSARDPKGSYNEQFF. For the CDR3, the DNA is TGCAGTGCTAGAGATCCAAAGGGGTCCTACAATGAGCAGTTCTTC.

In this sample, this clonotype turned up many times. The chain uses TRBV7-2 and TRBJ1-6, with 7 bases aligning to TRBD1. This CDR3 spans 15 amino acids. J lost 10 bases, V lost 5 bases, and 11 bases had no gene match. Germline V lookup: CDR1 SGHTA, CDR2 FQGNSA. The CDR3 DNA reads TGTGCCAGCAGCCGAGAAGGACAGGTTCGGTCACCCCTCCACTTT. Its translation is CASSREGQVRSPLHF.

This clonotype was detected only a few times. The rearrangement uses TRBV27 and TRBJ2-4; the D is unclear. CDR1 is MNHEY, CDR2 SMNVEV, per germline (reference sequence). This CDR3 spans 14 amino acids. Deletions cut 4 bases from V and 8 bases from J, with 15 bases between. The CDR3 DNA reads TGTGCCAGCAGTTCTATAGACCGATTGGACATTCAGTACTTC. Its translation: CASSSIDRLDIQYF.

This clonotype appeared a few times. CDR3 residues: CASSQESRVDIQYF. In DNA, the CDR3 is TGCGCCAGCAGCCAAGAAAGCAGGGTCGACATTCAGTACTTC. The chain links TRBV4-1 to TRBJ2-4; possible D gene TRBD1, 5 bases. CDR1 is MGHRA, CDR2 YSYEKL, per germline. Trimming cost V 0 bases and J 8 bases, with 11 bases left between them. The CDR3 covers 14 residues.

This clonotype came up a few times. The V gene is TRBV29-1, the J gene TRBJ1-3, with D possibly being TRBD1 (6 bases). The CDR3 consists of 17 residues. CDR1 and CDR2 (germline): SQVTM, ANQGSEA. Trimming took 4 bases from V and 2 from J, leaving 21 bases between them. For the CDR3, the DNA is TGCAGCGTTGCTGTGGGATCAGGGGCCTCAGCTGGAAACACCATATATTTT. It is translated as CSVAVGSGASAGNTIYF. Full variable domain (outside the CDR3, taken from reference TRBV29-1 and TRBJ1-3): SAVISQKPSRDICQRGTSLTIQCQVDSQVTMMFWYRQQPGQSLTLIATANQGSEATYESGFVIDKFPISRPNLTFSTLTVSNMSPEDSSIYLCSVAVGSGASAGNTIYFGEGSWLTVV.

This clonotype was detected ten times or more. J is TRBJ1-2 and V is TRBV28, with D perhaps TRBD1 (5 bases). Germline CDR1 reads MDHEN; CDR2 reads SYDVKM. The V end lost 7 bases, the J end lost 8 bases, and 23 bases lay between the germline ends. CDR3 length equals 15 residues. The chain's CDR3 is CASNTLGVMGDGYTF. Here the CDR3 DNA reads TGTGCCAGCAACACCCTGGGAGTGATGGGGGACGGCTACACCTTC.